Here is one TCR beta chain with its context. Cohort placement rested on clinical history that participants reported themselves. Study processing details: Cell counts per sample came from amplifying reference gene primers. TCRdb keeps only in-frame clones here, not all; method: immunoSEQ multiplex PCR. V and J calls and clone size are copied from that table; D and trimming were computed from the DNA. The sample holds 300,000 or so clones; approximately 83% are singletons and the top ten take approximately 4.4%. The sample belongs to a study of blood T cell repertoires in COVID-19. Looking at the study overall: Acute-phase and convalescent COVID-19 samples originated in the United States, Italy and Spain. From T cells, B-cell-depleted T cells, or PBMCs came the material, which was cDNA or gDNA.

The CDR3 length is 13 residues. V dropped 4 bases and J dropped 4 bases, with 8 bases sitting between them. Sequenced: PBMCs or T cells enriched from blood (not recorded which). This chain joins TRBV12-3 or TRBV12-4 and TRBJ1-5; no firm D call. This receptor was obtained from a woman aged 40 to 50 with acute COVID-19. CDR3 amino acids: CASSSNRNQPQHF. The CDR3 DNA follows: TGTGCCAGCAGTTCGAACAGAAATCAGCCCCAGCATTTT.